These 21 T cell receptor beta chains came from one sample sequenced in a study of CD4 T cells in relation to SARS-CoV-2 and coronaviruses (dated by TCRdb to the early 2020s). CD4+ T cells from unexposed donors were collected before the COVID-19 pandemic (2011-2018). Library preparation employed the immunoSEQ multiplex PCR assay. TCRdb re-hosts the immuneACCESS table, in-frame sequences only. Its copies lack some clones; in the studies checked, an unresolved V gene accounts for under half of them, and the cause for the rest is not known. The sample records about 59,000 clones, around 86% of which are singletons. The ten biggest clones cover 1.4% of the sample. The specimen was memory CD4+ T cells from PBMCs. This specimen's cell subset or site label, per the study, means: memory (non-naive) CD4+ T cells. These receptors came from a human donor in good health.

V and J are TRBV7-2 and TRBJ2-5; D gene ambiguous. The CDR3 length is 15 residues. Trimming shortened V by 1 base and J by 5 bases, and 14 bases separated the two germline ends. Germline CDR1 SGHTA, CDR2 FQGNSA. The CDR3 DNA follows: TGTGCCAGCAGCTTAGTATATAGTAACTGGGAGACCCAGTACTTC. Residues: CASSLVYSNWETQYF. The full variable domain, its missing parts supplied by reference TRBV7-2 and TRBJ2-5, is GAGVSQSPSNKVTEKGKDVELRCDPISGHTALYWYRQSLGQGLEFLIYFQGNSAPDKSGLPSDRFSAERTGGSVSTLTIQRTQQEDSAVYLCASSLVYSNWETQYFGPGTRLLVL.

CDR3 region: CASSYRTSPSEQFF. In DNA form, the CDR3 reads TGTGCCAGCAGTTACCGGACTAGCCCCAGTGAGCAGTTCTTC. The V gene is TRBV6-5, the J gene TRBJ2-1; 8 bases fit TRBD2. V gave up 2 bases and J gave up 9 bases; unmatched junction bases: 6. The CDR3 sequence is 14 residues long. Germline values: CDR1 MNHEY, CDR2 SVGAGI.

The genes are TRBV28 and TRBJ2-3, with 10 bases that match TRBD2. V was pared by 5 bases and J by 7 bases, with 9 bases of the junction left unmatched. The CDR3 has 15 amino acids. Germline CDR1 is MDHEN and CDR2 is SYDVKM. CDR3 DNA: TGTGCCAGCAGTCCCGGAGCGGGAGGGCCGTATACGCAGTATTTT. The encoded protein is CASSPGAGGPYTQYF. Combining the CDR3 with reference TRBV28 and TRBJ2-3 gives the whole variable domain DVKVTQSSRYLVKRTGEKVFLECVQDMDHENMFWYRQDPGLGLRLIYFSYDVKMKEKGDIPEGYSVSREKKERFSLILESASTNQTSMYLCASSPGAGGPYTQYFGPGTRLTVL.

The V and J genes are TRBV6-1 and TRBJ2-5; 7 nucleotides align to TRBD1. Germline V gene lookup returns CDR1 MNHNS and CDR2 SASEGT. Losses at the gene ends were 3 bases for V and 5 bases for J; bases not matched to a gene: 12. The CDR3 loop spans 16 amino acids. The CDR3 loop is CASSDPTGILRETQYF. The CDR3 coding sequence is TGTGCCAGCAGTGACCCGACAGGGATACTCCGGGAGACCCAGTACTTC.

The chain combines TRBV9 with TRBJ1-2; D unclear. CDR3 length equals 13 residues. V shed 0 bases and J shed 0 bases, with 3 bases lying between them. CDR1 and CDR2 (germline): SGDLS, YYNGEE. This CDR3 is CASSVATNYGYTF. Here the CDR3 DNA reads TGTGCCAGCAGCGTAGCCACTAACTATGGCTACACCTTC.

The V and J genes are TRBV5-1 and TRBJ2-3; D uncertain. Germline V gene data show CDR1 as SGHRS and CDR2 as YFSETQ. V was pared by 4 bases and J by 4 bases, with 16 bases between. The CDR3 has 15 residues. CDR3 sequence reads: CASSSSSVRPDTQYF. As DNA, the CDR3 is TGCGCCAGCAGCAGCTCCTCTGTTCGTCCAGATACGCAGTATTTT.

The chain has TRBV30 and TRBJ2-7; D call uncertain. This CDR3 has 14 amino acids. The germline V and J ends were trimmed by 2 bases and 1 base, with 12 bases remaining between them. Germline CDR1 and CDR2: GTSNPN and SVGIG (reference sequence). CDR3 nucleotide sequence: TGTGCCTGGAGTATTCCCGAAAGGTCCTACGAGCAGTACTTC. As protein: CAWSIPERSYEQYF.

The rearrangement uses TRBV6-5 and TRBJ2-7; D gene unclear. Germline values: CDR1 MNHEY, CDR2 SVGAGI. The CDR3 contains 12 residues. V was clipped by 6 bases and J by 3 bases, with 9 bases between them. The CDR3 sequence: CASRGSLYEQYF. CDR3 coding DNA: TGTGCCAGCAGGGGTTCCCTCTACGAGCAGTACTTC.

The rearrangement links TRBV10-2 to TRBJ2-3, with D unresolved. The germline gives CDR1 WSHSY, CDR2 SAAADI. With 3 bases removed from V and 6 bases from J, the gap between germline ends came to 25 bases. The CDR3 contains 18 residues. Written as DNA, the CDR3 is TGCGCCAGCAGTGATTACCCCCCGGGCACCCGGCTTCGGGATACGCAGTATTTT. Translated: CASSDYPPGTRLRDTQYF.

Worth noting for this clone: Other DNA variants within this sample encode the same CDR3. The genes are TRBV24-1 and TRBJ2-1; 9 bases line up with TRBD2. Losses at the gene ends were 0 bases for V and 7 bases for J; bases not matched to a gene: 6. CDR3 size: 16 residues. Germline-derived CDR1 and CDR2 are KGHDR and SFDVKD. CDR3 amino acids: CATSDLGLAGMNEQFF. CDR3 coding DNA: TGTGCCACCAGTGATTTGGGGCTAGCGGGAATGAATGAGCAGTTCTTC.

The genes are TRBV27 and TRBJ2-1, with 13 bases lining up with TRBD2. The CDR3 spans 16 residues. CDR1 MNHEY and CDR2 SMNVEV come from the germline V gene (reference sequence). The ends lost 8 bases at V and 8 bases at J; junction bases unmatched: 12. CDR3 DNA sequence: TGTGCCAGCCACCTGCTCGGGACTAGCGGGATTTATGAGCAGTTCTTC. Its protein product is CASHLLGTSGIYEQFF.

The gene calls are TRBV30 and TRBJ1-1; D call uncertain. CDR3 size: 14 residues. From germline, CDR1 is GTSNPN and CDR2 SVGIG (reference sequence). Trimming shortened V by 0 bases and J by 6 bases, and 14 bases separated the two germline ends. Here the CDR3 DNA reads TGTGCCTGGAGTGTAGGAGGAGGGAGGGCTGAAGCTTTCTTT. The encoded protein is CAWSVGGGRAEAFF.

J is TRBJ2-1 and V is TRBV2, with 7 bases fitting TRBD2. This CDR3 is 12 amino acids long. V dropped 6 bases and J dropped 10; count of bases not matched to a gene: 6. Germline-derived CDR1 and CDR2 are SNHLY and FYNNEI. CDR3 coding DNA: TGTGCCAGCAGACCCCTCGGGGGGGAGCAGTTCTTC. Translation: CASRPLGGEQFF.

This chain links TRBV28 with TRBJ2-1; D remains ambiguous. V dropped 2 bases and J dropped 12 bases, with 11 bases sitting between them. Germline CDR1 reads MDHEN; CDR2 reads SYDVKM. The CDR3 covers 12 residues. CDR3 in DNA: TGTGCCAGCAGTTTAAAACCCGACGTGCAGTTCTTC. Translated: CASSLKPDVQFF.

The chain uses TRBV29-1 and TRBJ2-2; 8 nucleotides align to TRBD2. The CDR3 is 14 residues long. The germline V gene encodes CDR1 SQVTM and CDR2 ANQGSEA. V gave up 5 bases and J gave up 1 base; unmatched junction bases: 3. CDR3 nucleotides: TGCAGCGTTCGGGAGGGCCAGAACACCGGGGAGCTGTTTTTT. Translation gives CSVREGQNTGELFF.

As concerns this clone: The sample carries other DNA sequences with the same CDR3. The CDR3: CASSLGGNTEAFF. The CDR3 DNA reads as TGCGCCAGCAGCTTGGGGGGCAACACTGAAGCTTTCTTT. The rearrangement joins TRBV5-1 to TRBJ1-1; tentative D call: TRBD1 (5 bases). Germline CDR1 is SGHRS and CDR2 is YFSETQ. This CDR3 has 13 amino acids. Trimming took 0 bases from V and 2 from J, leaving 5 bases between them. The complete variable domain, with remaining parts taken from reference TRBV5-1 and TRBJ1-1, reads KAGVTQTPRYLIKTRGQQVTLSCSPISGHRSVSWYQQTPGQGLQFLFEYFSETQRNKGNFPGRFSGRQFSNSRSEMNVSTLELGDSALYLCASSLGGNTEAFFGQGTRLTVV.

The chain couples TRBV28 to TRBJ2-5; D remains ambiguous. CDR1 MDHEN and CDR2 SYDVKM come from the germline V gene. CDR3 length: 17 amino acids. The V end was cut by 2 bases, the J end by 2 bases, with 18 bases between. This chain's CDR3 is CASSLKRWVDGQETQYF. CDR3 bases: TGTGCCAGCAGTTTAAAGCGATGGGTTGATGGTCAAGAGACCCAGTACTTC.

The chain joins TRBV14 to TRBJ2-5, with 13 bases identical to TRBD2. V lost 4 bases to trimming and J lost 5 bases; unmatched junction nucleotides: 13. The CDR3 spans 18 residues. Germline CDR1 is SGHDN and CDR2 is FVKESK. CDR3 nucleotides: TGTGCCAGCAGCCCTCGGACTAGCGGGAGACCCGGGTTGGAGACCCAGTACTTC. Amino acid sequence: CASSPRTSGRPGLETQYF.

The chain carries TRBV27 and TRBJ1-2, with TRBD1 as a possible D gene (5 bases). This CDR3 is built from 15 residues. Per germline, CDR1 MNHEY and CDR2 SMNVEV (reference sequence). Deletions cut 5 bases from V and 7 bases from J, with 20 bases between. DNA for the CDR3: TGTGCCAGCAGTCCCGGGTGGGGACCCTGGGCTGGCTACACCTTC. Translation: CASSPGWGPWAGYTF.

J is TRBJ2-1 and V is TRBV29-1; TRBD2 matches 10 bases. The length of the CDR3 is 19 residues. Germline CDR1 is SQVTM and CDR2 is ANQGSEA. V was pared by 1 base and J by 9 bases, with 21 bases of the junction left unmatched. The CDR3 DNA follows: TGCAGCGTTGAAGGGTCTCCTAGCGGGGGAGGGAGTTTAGGGGGTGAGCAGTTCTTC. This codes for CSVEGSPSGGGSLGGEQFF.

This chain links TRBV6-6 with TRBJ1-1; D unclear. The V and J ends lost 3 bases and 1 base respectively, with 9 bases between them. Germline V lookup: CDR1 MNHNY, CDR2 SVGAGI (reference sequence). The CDR3 consists of 14 residues. This chain's CDR3 is CASSYRRENTEAFF. CDR3 nucleotides: TGTGCCAGCAGTTATAGGAGGGAGAACACTGAAGCTTTCTTT.